Below are 20 T cell receptor beta chains sequenced from a single sample in a study of beta chain features in type 1 diabetes. Overall study findings and caveats: For Type 1 diabetes patients, all four CD4+ subsets carried TCRB CDR3s that were moderately but significantly shorter.

Expressed TCRB transcripts were sequenced because the isolated RNA had all been reverse transcribed beforehand. Sequencing used immunoSEQ multiplex PCR; TCRdb keeps in-frame clones, though not all of them. The profile shows over 150,000 clones, 10% of them singletons. The antigens of these receptors remain unknown. The specimen sequenced was central memory CD4+ T cells from blood. The receptors come from a man aged 30 to 45 with type 1 diabetes.

This clone was counted between two and nine times. The J gene is TRBJ2-7, the V gene TRBV23-1; no clear D. TRBV23-1 has ORF status, its function being uncertain. V was pared by 6 bases and J by 3 bases, with 12 bases between. There are 13 residues in the CDR3. This chain's CDR3 is CASSLRSRYEQYF. As DNA, the CDR3 is TGCGCCAGCAGCCTCCGGTCCCGCTACGAGCAGTACTTC.

The gene calls are TRBV2 and TRBJ2-1; maybe TRBD2 (5 bases). This CDR3 region has 12 residues. In germline, CDR1 is SNHLY, CDR2 FYNNEI. V lost 8 bases and J lost 9, with 14 bases in between. The CDR3 sequence is CASGVSGLEQFF. CDR3 nucleotides: TGTGCCAGCGGGGTGAGCGGTCTTGAGCAGTTCTTC.

DNA of the CDR3: TGTGCCAGCAGTTACAGGGCTAGCTCCGGGGATGAGCAGTTCTTC. This encodes CASSYRASSGDEQFF. The J gene is TRBJ2-1, the V gene TRBV6-5; maybe TRBD2 (5 bases). Germline V lookup: CDR1 MNHEY, CDR2 SVGAGI. The CDR3 extends over 15 amino acids. The V and J ends lost 2 bases and 8 bases respectively, with 16 bases between them.

This clone was observed a handful of times. V usage is TRBV6-5 and J usage is TRBJ1-4; D ambiguous. CDR3 size: 13 residues. CDR1 and CDR2 (germline): MNHEY, SVGAGI. Trimming stripped 1 base from V and 8 bases from J, with 8 bases between. Here the CDR3 reads CASSYLKREKLFF. The DNA of the CDR3 is TGTGCCAGCAGTTACTTGAAGCGGGAAAAACTGTTTTTT.

This clone has a handful of counts. The chain employs TRBV9 and TRBJ1-1; D is ambiguous. Germline V gene sequence: CDR1 SGDLS, CDR2 YYNGEE. V was cut by 7 bases and J by 5 bases, with 15 bases left in between. The CDR3 covers 13 residues. The CDR3 DNA sequence: TGTGCCAGCGGCAAAGACGGGTTAACTGAAGCTTTCTTT. Protein sequence: CASGKDGLTEAFF. The complete variable domain, with remaining parts taken from reference TRBV9 and TRBJ1-1, reads DSGVTQTPKHLITATGQRVTLRCSPRSGDLSVYWYQQSLDQGLQFLIQYYNGEERAKGNILERFSAQQFPDLHSELNLSSLELGDSALYFCASGKDGLTEAFFGQGTRLTVV.

This clone was picked up a small number of times. The gene calls are TRBV18 and TRBJ1-1; 8 positions agree with TRBD1. This CDR3 is 17 amino acids long. The V and J ends lost 6 bases and 0 bases, in that order; junction bases with no gene match: 12. Germline CDR1 is KGHSH and CDR2 is LQKENI. The CDR3 sequence is CASSPATGQVLNTEAFF. The CDR3 DNA sequence: TGTGCCAGCTCCCCCGCAACGGGACAGGTATTGAACACTGAAGCTTTCTTT.

This clone was detected only a few times. The chain joins TRBV30 to TRBJ2-1, with TRBD2 matching over 12 bases. The J segment lost 7 bases and the V segment lost 2 bases, leaving 3 bases of the junction unmatched. The CDR3 has 14 residues. Germline lookup yields CDR1 GTSNPN and CDR2 SVGIG (reference sequence). The CDR3 reads CAWSRLAGVNEQFF. The CDR3 nucleotides read TGTGCCTGGAGTAGACTAGCGGGAGTAAATGAGCAGTTCTTC.

This clone was seen a few times. The rearrangement links TRBV14 to TRBJ2-7; D gene uncertain. Germline V gene lookup returns CDR1 SGHDN and CDR2 FVKESK. V was trimmed by 0 bases and J by 3 bases, leaving 12 bases between them. This CDR3 spans 15 amino acids. In DNA, the CDR3 is TGTGCCAGCAGCCAAGATAATCGTTTTTTCTACGAGCAGTACTTC. As protein: CASSQDNRFFYEQYF.

This clone was seen more than once but under ten times. This chain joins TRBV29-1 and TRBJ2-4; TRBD1 aligns across 7 bases. J lost 8 bases, V lost 3 bases, and 7 bases had no gene match. The CDR3 loop spans 13 amino acids. CDR1 and CDR2 (germline): SQVTM, ANQGSEA. For the CDR3, the DNA is TGCAGCGTTGATACAGGGGCTAGGGACATTCAGTACTTC. This codes for CSVDTGARDIQYF.

This clone was observed a few times. The V call is TRBV7-9, the J call TRBJ1-2, with a weak D call TRBD1 (5 bases). Trimming removed 1 base from V and 6 bases from J, with 15 bases in between. The CDR3 loop spans 15 amino acids. Germline assignment: CDR1 SEHNR and CDR2 FQNEAQ (reference sequence). The CDR3 nucleotides are TGTGCCAGCAGCTTAGAAGGGGAGGGCGCGAATGGCTACACCTTC. Translating it yields CASSLEGEGANGYTF.

The V call is TRBV4-3, the J call TRBJ1-3, with a tentative D call TRBD1 (5 bases). Germline lookup yields CDR1 LGHNA and CDR2 YSLEER. V was trimmed by 1 base and J by 0 bases, leaving 10 bases between them. The CDR3 contains 16 residues. CDR3 sequence: CASSQAKTASGNTIYF. The CDR3, as DNA: TGCGCCAGCAGCCAAGCTAAGACAGCCTCTGGAAACACCATATATTTT.

The chain joins TRBV5-1 to TRBJ1-2; no definite D call. The CDR3 is 11 amino acids. Germline loops: CDR1 SGHRS, CDR2 YFSETQ. The V end was cut by 5 bases, the J end by 3 bases, with 5 bases between. The CDR3 loop is CASRRDYGYTF. The CDR3 DNA reads as TGCGCCAGCAGGAGAGACTATGGCTACACCTTC.

The rearrangement links TRBV7-3 to TRBJ1-1; 7 bases agree with TRBD1. V gave up 4 bases and J gave up 6 bases; unmatched junction bases: 5. The CDR3 is 13 residues long. The V gene's germline CDR1 is SGHTA and CDR2 FQGTGA. CDR3 DNA sequence: TGTGCCAGCAGCTCGAGGGGGCGAGCTGAAGCTTTCTTT. This encodes CASSSRGRAEAFF.

The CDR3 is CASRKATGANTIYF. In DNA, the CDR3 is TGTGCCAGCCGTAAAGCTACAGGGGCAAACACCATATATTTT. The V gene is TRBV18, the J gene TRBJ1-3, with TRBD1 matching over 7 bases. The germline V gene has CDR1 KGHSH and CDR2 LQKENI. CDR3 length equals 14 residues. J gave up 6 bases and V 8 bases, and 10 bases lay outside the gene matches.

This clone was seen more than once but under ten times. The chain couples TRBV15 to TRBJ2-6; TRBD2 might be the D (5 bases). Germline CDR1 LNHNV, CDR2 YYDKDF (reference sequence). The CDR3 sequence is 16 residues long. The ends were cut back, 1 base at V and 2 bases at J, with 9 bases in the middle. Written as DNA, the CDR3 is TGTGCCACCAGCAGAGGTACTAGAACTGGGGCCAACGTCCTGACTTTC. This translates into CATSRGTRTGANVLTF.

In its sample, this clone was seen a few times. The rearrangement links TRBV2 to TRBJ1-4, with TRBD1 matching 12 bases. Germline V gene sequence: CDR1 SNHLY, CDR2 FYNNEI. The CDR3 consists of 14 residues. Unmatched junction bases numbered 1, after V lost 4 bases and J lost 7 bases. CDR3 amino acids: CASSVGQGAEKLFF. In nucleotides, the CDR3 is TGTGCCAGCAGTGTGGGACAGGGGGCTGAAAAACTGTTTTTT.

V gene TRBV4-2 combines with J gene TRBJ2-3; D ambiguous. This CDR3 has 15 residues. The germline V gene has CDR1 LGHNA and CDR2 YNFKEQ. V lost 1 base and J lost 5, with 13 bases in between. For the CDR3, the DNA is TGTGCCAGCAGCCAAGGAGGAAGCGACGGAGATACGCAGTATTTT. Amino acids: CASSQGGSDGDTQYF.

This clone appeared many times. This chain links TRBV7-2 with TRBJ2-7; 14 bases line up with TRBD2. The CDR3 runs to 15 residues. J was trimmed by 5 bases and V by 5 bases; bases with no gene match: 5. Germline V gene lookup returns CDR1 SGHTA and CDR2 FQGNSA. Here the CDR3 reads CASSPRTSGRNEQYF. For the CDR3, the DNA is TGTGCCAGCAGCCCTAGGACTAGCGGGAGGAACGAGCAGTACTTC.

The genes are TRBV30 and TRBJ2-5, with 9 bases fitting TRBD1. This CDR3 is built from 15 residues. J was trimmed by 5 bases and V by 4 bases; bases with no gene match: 11. CDR1 GTSNPN and CDR2 SVGIG come from the germline V gene (reference sequence). The CDR3 bases are TGTGCCTGGAATAAGAACAGGGGGCGCGGGGAGACCCAGTACTTC. It specifies CAWNKNRGRGETQYF.

This chain joins TRBV4-3 and TRBJ2-2; tentative D call: TRBD1 (5 bases). The V end was cut by 2 bases, the J end by 1 base, with 8 bases between. The CDR3 consists of 15 residues. CDR1 and CDR2 (germline): LGHNA, YSLEER. The CDR3, as DNA: TGCGCCAGCAGCCAAAGAGACAGGAACACCGGGGAGCTGTTTTTT. Translation: CASSQRDRNTGELFF.